This TCR beta chain was sequenced for a study of OX40 agonist ivuxolimab in advanced cancers. Here immunoSEQ multiplex PCR was the method, and the copy in TCRdb shows in-frame clones only, minus some. This sample has around 70,000 clones, with approximately 81% found just once. Trimming cost V 6 bases and J 2 bases; bases outside gene matches: 2. The CDR3 is 14 amino acids. CDR1 is LNHDA, CDR2 SQIVND, per germline (reference sequence). The sequencing used CD4+ or CD8+ T cells sorted from blood, collected in a trial of the OX40 agonist ivuxolimab. This sequence joins TRBV19 and TRBJ1-5; 9 bases agree with TRBD1. The TCR sequence derives from an adult with an advanced solid tumor such as melanoma, head and neck, liver or kidney cancer. The CDR3 reads CASRTGGGNQPQHF. The CDR3, as DNA: TGTGCCAGTAGAACAGGGGGCGGCAATCAGCCCCAGCATTTT.